These 7 T cell receptor beta chains were all obtained from the same sample, sequenced in a study of CD8+CD57+ T cells in acquired aplastic anemia. Sequencing was done on patients that had shown CD8+CD57+ cell expansion by flow cytometry. Investigators profiled TCR beta VDJ and CDR3 from genomic DNA template. One entry per CDR3 protein, called by TCRdb with MiXCR from the reads. Among under 200,000 distinct CDR3 sequences listed, roughly 48% were seen once. The sequenced sample consisted of sorted CD4+, CD8+, or CD8+CD57+ T cells (not recorded which) from PBMCs. The receptors come from a human donor with aplastic anemia.

This clonotype has at least ten counts. The genes are TRBV2 and TRBJ1-1; maybe TRBD1 (6 bases). Per germline, CDR1 SNHLY and CDR2 FYNNEI. The CDR3 is 12 amino acids. V lost 6 bases and J 1 base, leaving 6 bases between the germline ends. CDR3 DNA: TGTGCCAGCAGACAGGGGAACACTGAAGCTTTCTTT. Protein: CASRQGNTEAFF.

About this clonotype itself: One end of the junction is discordant with germline, which a read error may explain. The CDR3 DNA reads TGTGCCACCAGTGATGCCGGGGCGGGCGTCACCGGGGAGCTGGTTTTT. It translates to CATSDAGAGVTGELVF. The J gene is TRBJ2-2, the V gene TRBV24-1, with D possibly called TRBD1 or TRBD2 (5 bases each). Germline CDR1 KGHDR, CDR2 SFDVKD. This CDR3 contains 16 residues.

This clonotype was counted at least ten times. The CDR3 region is CASSLEVNGYTF. The CDR3 DNA reads TGTGCCAGCAGCTTAGAAGTGAATGGCTACACCTTC. The V call is TRBV7-9, the J call TRBJ1-2, with D unresolved. V shed 1 base and J shed 6 bases, with 6 bases lying between them. The germline gives CDR1 SEHNR, CDR2 FQNEAQ (reference sequence). The CDR3 has 12 amino acids.

The chain links TRBV11-1 to TRBJ2-3; D remains ambiguous. Germline V gives CDR1 SGHAT, CDR2 FQDESV (reference sequence). There are 17 residues in the CDR3. V was shortened by 2 bases and J by 2 bases, with 17 bases between the two germline ends. As DNA, the CDR3 is TGTGCCAGCAGCTTATCGGTCGGCGGTGTCAACACAGATACGCAGTATTTT. This encodes CASSLSVGGVNTDTQYF.

This CDR3 reads CASSLGPGEKLFF. DNA for the CDR3: TGTGCCAGCAGTTTAGGCCCCGGGGAAAAACTGTTTTTT. The chain carries TRBV28 and TRBJ1-4; D remains unclear. Per germline, CDR1 MDHEN and CDR2 SYDVKM. This CDR3 has 13 amino acids. V gave up 2 bases and J gave up 8 bases, with 9 bases separating them.

A note on this clonotype: One end of the junction varies from germline; a read error may be responsible. The chain combines TRBV11-2 with TRBJ2-7, with 8 bases aligning to TRBD1. This CDR3 comprises 16 residues. Per the germline V gene, CDR1 is SGHAT and CDR2 is FQNNGV. The CDR3, as DNA: TGTGCCAGCAGCCCAAACTCAGGACAGGGTCGGTACGAGCGGCACTTC. As protein: CASSPNSGQGRYERHF.

This chain connects TRBV27 to TRBJ1-1; D is perhaps TRBD1 (5 bases). The CDR3 is made up of 15 amino acids. V shed 5 bases and J shed 0 bases, with 13 bases lying between them. Germline V gene data show CDR1 as MNHEY and CDR2 as SMNVEV (reference sequence). The CDR3 region is CASSGGRQMNTEAFF. The CDR3 DNA reads as TGTGCCAGCAGTGGGGGACGCCAGATGAACACTGAAGCTTTCTTT.